The sequence of this T cell receptor beta chain was determined in a study of cytotoxic CD8 clonotypes in ibrutinib-treated CLL. Study results and caveats: Among the clonotypes, public ones were uncommon and contracted or held stable on treatment.

To note about this clone: The antigen remains undetermined.

CDR1 and CDR2 (germline): LGHNA, YSLEER. This CDR3 is 16 amino acids long. V lost 4 bases and J lost 0; bases outside the gene matches: 5. Generated by immunoSEQ multiplex PCR, the TCRdb table keeps only in-frame clones and is missing some. The table includes around 150,000 clones, over 75% detected once. The genes are TRBV4-3 and TRBJ2-1; TRBD2 agrees at 8 bases. The material was PBMCs, obtained at disease progression, from a patient treated with ibrutinib. The sequence was collected from a human donor with chronic lymphocytic leukemia. The CDR3 region has the DNA TGCGCCAGCAGCCCCTTAGCGGGGAGCTCCTACAATGAGCAGTTCTTC. Its protein product is CASSPLAGSSYNEQFF.